This entry features one T cell receptor (beta chain) sequence. As yet, its antigen is unknown. This sample was included in a study of beta chain features in type 1 diabetes. Overall study: Healthy donors resembled patients in age, gender and cell yields. Findings and limits, study-wide: Patients with Type 1 diabetes showed moderately but significantly shorter TCRB CDR3s in all four CD4+ subsets. Sampled from patients, naive, central memory and Treg TCRB repertoires appeared more similar than those sampled from healthy donors.

This CDR3 has 13 residues. The V end lost 4 bases, the J end lost 7 bases, and 14 bases lay between the germline ends. Germline CDR1 reads SGHTA; CDR2 reads FQGNSA. Reverse transcription of all isolated RNA meant that expressed TCRB transcripts were sequenced. This table comes from immunoSEQ multiplex PCR, and its TCRdb copy is limited to in-frame clones, with some not included. This sample has approximately 170,000 clones, with under 9.5% found just once. The sequence was collected from a man aged 18 to 35 with type 1 diabetes. The specimen was central memory CD4+ T cells from blood. The V and J genes are TRBV7-2 and TRBJ2-7; D might be TRBD1 (6 bases). CDR3 loop: CASSSGQQLEQYF. CDR3 sequence (DNA): TGTGCCAGCAGCTCCGGACAGCAGTTGGAGCAGTACTTC.